The T cell receptor (beta chain) described here comes from a study of T cells in Graves' hyperthyroidism and ophthalmopathy. Overall study context: Peripheral blood was taken when the disease was first diagnosed, before any treatment began. Overall study results and limits: Blood also contained most expanded thyroid clonotypes above 0.001.

The TCR beta CDR3 regions underwent amplification using RNA transcripts as the source. The TCR CDR3 first-round RT-PCR relied on the HTBI primer set. MiXCR, run by TCRdb on the multiplex PCR reads, gives a single entry per CDR3 protein. The table lists a few hundred thousand distinct CDR3 sequences, 15% to 20% of them singletons. There are 13 residues in the CDR3. With V trimmed by 1 base and J by 11 bases, 4 bases remained unmatched. Germline V gives CDR1 MGHRA, CDR2 YSYEKL. Diagnoses used clinical symptoms, serum thyroxine and TRAb, thyroid ultrasound and orbital computed tomography. For this clonotype: The target antigen is unknown.

The V gene is TRBV4-1, the J gene TRBJ2-2; 7 bases fit TRBD1. Source material: blood. The receptor was isolated from a woman aged 40 to 50 with Graves' ophthalmopathy. The CDR3 reads CASSQGQGVELFF. CDR3 nucleotides: TGCGCCAGCAGCCAAGGACAGGGAGTTGAGCTGTTTTTT.